The 32 T cell receptor beta chains below come from one sample, sequenced in a study of blood T cell repertoires in COVID-19. TCRdb keeps only in-frame clones here, not all; method: immunoSEQ multiplex PCR. The sample holds a few hundred thousand clones, around 85% seen once. The sequenced sample consisted of peripheral blood. The receptors shown here come from a woman aged 50 to 65 with acute or convalescent COVID-19.

The V call is TRBV19, the J call TRBJ1-4; 10 bases agree with TRBD1. The CDR3 consists of 14 residues. J gave up 7 bases and V 11 bases, and 10 bases lay outside the gene matches. The germline V gene encodes CDR1 LNHDA and CDR2 SQIVND (reference sequence). The CDR3 sequence: CASEPGTGAEKLFF. CDR3 DNA: TGTGCCTCAGAACCGGGGACAGGGGCTGAAAAACTGTTTTTT.

The J gene is TRBJ2-2, the V gene TRBV7-2; 8 bases map to TRBD2. The V segment lost 3 bases and the J segment 4 bases; nucleotides outside the gene matches: 4. The CDR3 has 15 residues. Germline assignment: CDR1 SGHTA and CDR2 FQGNSA. This CDR3 is CASSFSGAPTGELFF. In DNA, the CDR3 is TGTGCCAGCAGCTTTAGCGGGGCGCCCACCGGGGAGCTGTTTTTT.

Remarks on this clone: The same CDR3 can be traced to other DNA sequences in this sample. The chain joins TRBV15 to TRBJ2-1, with TRBD2 matching 15 bases. After removal of 0 bases from V and 12 bases from J, the junction contained 9 bases not matched to a gene. This CDR3 comprises 17 residues. Germline V gene data show CDR1 as LNHNV and CDR2 as YYDKDF (reference sequence). The CDR3: CATSRDWGTSGRLGQFF. The CDR3 nucleotides are TGTGCCACCAGCAGAGATTGGGGGACTAGCGGGAGGTTGGGGCAGTTCTTC.

This clone appeared once. This chain joins TRBV20-1 and TRBJ1-1; a possible D gene is TRBD1 (5 bases). Germline-derived CDR1 and CDR2 are DFQATT and SNEGSKA (reference sequence). CDR3 size: 10 residues. The V gene lost 6 bases and the J gene lost 11 bases, with 13 bases spanning the gap. Here the CDR3 DNA reads TGCAGTGCGCAGGCCAGGGATGCTTTCTTT. It codes for CSAQARDAFF.

This rearrangement joins TRBV10-3 to TRBJ2-2, with 9 bases matching TRBD1. This CDR3 region has 17 residues. With 6 bases clipped from V and 4 bases from J, the junction kept 12 bases outside the gene matches. Germline V gene lookup returns CDR1 ENHRY and CDR2 SYGVKD. The CDR3 DNA follows: TGTGCCATCAGGAGCCACAGAGGACAGGGGAGCACCGGGGAGCTGTTTTTT. As protein: CAIRSHRGQGSTGELFF.

The V and J genes are TRBV4-3 and TRBJ2-2; weak D call: TRBD1 (5 bases). The germline CDR1 and CDR2 sequences are LGHNA and YSLEER. CDR3 size: 14 residues. V shed 4 bases and J shed 1 base, with 7 bases lying between them. The CDR3 DNA reads as TGCGCCAGCAGCCTGACAGTGAACACCGGGGAGCTGTTTTTT. Residues: CASSLTVNTGELFF.

This clone came up once. This chain uses TRBV4-3 with TRBJ2-2, with D unclear. CDR1 and CDR2 from the germline V gene are LGHNA and YSLEER. With 0 bases removed from V and 3 bases from J, the gap between germline ends came to 11 bases. CDR3 length: 16 residues. CDR3 region: CASSQEIVPYTGELFF. As DNA, the CDR3 is TGCGCCAGCAGCCAAGAAATAGTTCCTTACACCGGGGAGCTGTTTTTT.

The CDR3, as DNA: TGTGCCAGCAGCGCGTCGGGACAGCGGCAGTACTTC. Protein product: CASSASGQRQYF. This chain uses TRBV7-9 with TRBJ2-7, with 7 bases fitting TRBD1. Germline V gene sequence: CDR1 SEHNR, CDR2 FQNEAQ (reference sequence). This CDR3 is built from 12 residues. Losses at the gene ends were 5 bases for V and 9 bases for J; bases not matched to a gene: 7.

V and J are TRBV19 and TRBJ1-6; 7 bases are a match to TRBD1. The germline V gene has CDR1 LNHDA and CDR2 SQIVND (reference sequence). This CDR3 is built from 16 residues. Losses at the gene ends were 6 bases for V and 8 bases for J; bases not matched to a gene: 13. CDR3 residues: CASSPRQGSYDSPLHF. The CDR3, as DNA: TGTGCCAGTAGCCCAAGACAGGGCTCTTATGATTCACCCCTCCACTTT.

J is TRBJ1-1 and V is TRBV6-5; possible D gene TRBD1, 5 bases. The CDR3 runs to 13 residues. The ends were cut back, 8 bases at V and 0 bases at J, with 10 bases in the middle. Germline V gives CDR1 MNHEY, CDR2 SVGAGI. In nucleotides, the CDR3 is TGTGCCAGCTGGGAGGGGATGAACACTGAAGCTTTCTTT. It yields the protein CASWEGMNTEAFF.

V and J are TRBV10-1 and TRBJ2-1; 10 positions match TRBD2. The CDR3 consists of 13 residues. Germline CDR1 WNHNN, CDR2 SYGVQD (reference sequence). Unmatched junction bases numbered 1, after V lost 5 bases and J lost 6 bases. The CDR3 protein is CASSLAGGNEQFF. The CDR3 DNA follows: TGCGCCAGCAGTTTAGCGGGGGGCAATGAGCAGTTCTTC.

This sequence joins TRBV9 and TRBJ1-1, with unresolved D. The V end was cut by 1 base, the J end by 4 bases, with 8 bases between. The CDR3 extends over 13 amino acids. Germline-derived CDR1 and CDR2 are SGDLS and YYNGEE. The CDR3 loop reads CASSVFGSTEAFF. CDR3 sequence (DNA): TGTGCCAGCAGCGTATTTGGGAGCACTGAAGCTTTCTTT.

The chain links TRBV2 to TRBJ2-6, with 12 bases lining up with TRBD1. CDR1 is SNHLY, CDR2 FYNNEI, per germline. This CDR3 contains 19 residues. V was pared by 5 bases and J by 4 bases, with 12 bases of the junction left unmatched. CDR3 protein: CASSPPPGQGAEGANVLTF. CDR3 DNA sequence: TGTGCCAGCAGTCCCCCCCCGGGACAGGGGGCTGAAGGGGCCAACGTCCTGACTTTC.

The rearrangement links TRBV11-3 to TRBJ2-2; 10 bases fit TRBD2. Germline CDR1 reads SGHNT; CDR2 reads YENEEA. CDR3 length: 16 amino acids. Trimming cost V 5 bases and J 7 bases; bases outside gene matches: 10. CDR3 DNA sequence: TGTGCCAGCAGCGGTCGCGGGACTAGCGTTAACGGGGAGCTGTTTTTT. Translated, it gives CASSGRGTSVNGELFF.

The chain couples TRBV7-8 to TRBJ1-1, with D possibly being TRBD1 (6 bases). The CDR3 contains 15 residues. Germline CDR1 SGHVS, CDR2 FQNEAQ. V gave up 5 bases and J gave up 4 bases, with 17 bases separating them. The CDR3 loop reads CASSARGAVSTEAFF. CDR3 in DNA: TGTGCCAGCAGCGCTCGGGGGGCTGTAAGCACTGAAGCTTTCTTT.

The chain is built from TRBV9 and TRBJ1-1; D is unclear. The CDR3 covers 13 residues. The V gene's germline CDR1 is SGDLS and CDR2 YYNGEE. The ends were cut back, 3 bases at V and 5 bases at J, with 11 bases in the middle. CDR3 sequence reads: CASSAHTETEAFF. CDR3 DNA sequence: TGTGCCAGCAGCGCCCATACGGAGACTGAAGCTTTCTTT.

The rearrangement links TRBV27 to TRBJ2-3, with TRBD2 matching 10 bases. The junction had 9 bases not matched to a gene; V was cut back by 3 bases and J by 3 bases. CDR1 and CDR2 (germline): MNHEY, SMNVEV (reference sequence). The CDR3 is made up of 17 amino acids. DNA for the CDR3: TGTGCCAGCAGTTTTCTGCTATTAGCGGGGGGAACAGATACGCAGTATTTT. Its protein product is CASSFLLLAGGTDTQYF.

The gene calls are TRBV6-2 or TRBV6-3 and TRBJ2-7; D call uncertain. From germline, CDR1 is MNHEY and CDR2 SVGEGT. V lost 6 bases to trimming and J lost 0 bases, with 12 bases between them. The CDR3 length is 14 residues. The CDR3 DNA is TGTGCCAGCAGCTCCCTAAGTAGCTCCTACGAGCAGTACTTC. Translation gives CASSSLSSSYEQYF.

The chain combines TRBV30 with TRBJ1-6; TRBD1 agrees at 8 bases. The V and J ends lost 5 bases and 6 bases, in that order; junction bases with no gene match: 3. Germline CDR1 GTSNPN, CDR2 SVGIG (reference sequence). There are 13 residues in the CDR3. CDR3 sequence (DNA): TGTGCCTGGCAGGGACAGGTTAATTCACCCCTCCACTTT. Protein: CAWQGQVNSPLHF.

The V call is TRBV5-4, the J call TRBJ2-3; 14 bases match TRBD2. The CDR3 totals 18 residues. Germline V gene data show CDR1 as SGHNT and CDR2 as YYREEE (reference sequence). The junction had 7 bases not matched to a gene; V was cut back by 2 bases and J by 2 bases. The CDR3 protein is CASSFRGTSGGTTDTQYF. CDR3 sequence (DNA): TGTGCCAGCAGCTTTAGAGGGACTAGCGGGGGTACCACAGATACGCAGTATTTT.

The table lists this clone with a count of one. V is TRBV28 and J is TRBJ2-1; possible D gene TRBD1, 6 bases. In germline, CDR1 is MDHEN, CDR2 SYDVKM. This CDR3 has 15 amino acids. V lost 7 bases to trimming and J lost 5 bases, with 18 bases between them. The CDR3 DNA is TGTGCCAGCATCACAGGGTCTTCCCCCGACAATGAGCAGTTCTTC. Protein: CASITGSSPDNEQFF.

CDR3 sequence reads: CASSSGEEKLFF. The CDR3 DNA is TGCGCCAGCAGCTCAGGGGAGGAAAAACTGTTTTTT. The chain uses TRBV10-2 and TRBJ1-4, with a possible D match to TRBD1 (6 bases). Germline V gene sequence: CDR1 WSHSY, CDR2 SAAADI. Trimming removed 6 bases from V and 8 bases from J, with 10 bases in between. This CDR3 contains 12 residues.

The chain combines TRBV24-1 with TRBJ2-3, with 10 positions matching TRBD2. The ends lost 6 bases at V and 4 bases at J; junction bases unmatched: 6. The CDR3 is 15 amino acids. The germline gives CDR1 KGHDR, CDR2 SFDVKD. This chain's CDR3 is CATSRAGGPADTQYF. CDR3 nucleotide sequence: TGTGCCACCAGTCGAGCGGGGGGGCCTGCAGATACGCAGTATTTT.

This clone has more than one count but fewer than ten. Compared with germline, one end of the junction differs, possibly owing to a read error. The rearrangement uses TRBV4-1 and TRBJ1-1, with unresolved D. Germline V gene data show CDR1 as MGHRA and CDR2 as YSYEKL. CDR3 length equals 10 residues. For the CDR3, the DNA is TGCGCCAGCAGCCAAAGGAGGAGGGCCTTT. This encodes CASSQRRRAF.

This clone has only a few counts. This sequence joins TRBV30 and TRBJ1-6; 7 bases map to TRBD1. The junction had 6 bases not matched to a gene; V was cut back by 1 base and J by 0 bases. This CDR3 is built from 17 residues. Per the germline V gene, CDR1 is GTSNPN and CDR2 is SVGIG (reference sequence). The CDR3 reads CAWSEDRPSSYNSPLHF. CDR3 nucleotides: TGTGCCTGGAGTGAGGACAGGCCGAGCTCCTATAATTCACCCCTCCACTTT. Supplemented by reference TRBV30 and TRBJ1-6, the full variable domain reads SQTIHQWPATLVQPVGSPLSLECTVEGTSNPNLYWYRQAAGRGLQLLFYSVGIGQISSEVPQNLSASRPQDRQFILSSKKLLLSDSGFYLCAWSEDRPSSYNSPLHFGNGTRLTVT.

The J gene is TRBJ2-1, the V gene TRBV4-1; 8 bases match TRBD2. J gave up 5 bases and V 4 bases, and 7 bases lay outside the gene matches. Germline loops: CDR1 MGHRA, CDR2 YSYEKL. This CDR3 contains 15 residues. The CDR3 spells CASSLTSDPHNEQFF. In nucleotides, the CDR3 is TGCGCCAGCAGCCTGACTAGCGACCCCCACAATGAGCAGTTCTTC.

This clone appeared once. The CDR3: CASSLSTGRIDSPLHF. DNA of the CDR3: TGTGCCAGCAGTTTATCGACAGGACGGATAGATTCACCCCTCCACTTT. This chain joins TRBV27 and TRBJ1-6; maybe TRBD1 (6 bases). This CDR3 spans 16 amino acids. Germline assignment: CDR1 MNHEY and CDR2 SMNVEV (reference sequence). V was clipped by 0 bases and J by 8 bases, with 14 bases between them.

This clone was counted a few times. The chain has TRBV5-4 and TRBJ2-1; D is possibly TRBD1 (6 bases). Trimming left V 5 bases short and J 4 bases short, with 13 bases between. CDR3 length: 14 residues. Germline V gene sequence: CDR1 SGHNT, CDR2 YYREEE (reference sequence). CDR3 in DNA: TGTGCCAGCAGTCTTAGGGGGTCGTACAATGAGCAGTTCTTC. This sequence encodes CASSLRGSYNEQFF. Full variable domain (rest looked up from reference TRBV5-4 and TRBJ2-1): ETGVTQSPTHLIKTRGQQVTLRCSSQSGHNTVSWYQQALGQGPQFIFQYYREEENGRGNFPPRFSGLQFPNYSSELNVNALELDDSALYLCASSLRGSYNEQFFGPGTRLTVL.

CDR3 protein: CASSSQGASTDTQYF. The CDR3, as DNA: TGCGCCAGCAGCTCACAGGGGGCTAGCACAGATACGCAGTATTTT. The rearrangement uses TRBV5-1 and TRBJ2-3, with 9 bases aligning to TRBD1. The CDR3 spans 15 residues. With 3 bases clipped from V and 0 bases from J, the junction kept 2 bases outside the gene matches. CDR1 is SGHRS and CDR2 is YFSETQ in the germline V gene.

The V call is TRBV19, the J call TRBJ2-7, with 7 nucleotides matching TRBD2. V lost 0 bases, J lost 0 bases, and 8 bases stayed unmatched. Germline assignment: CDR1 LNHDA and CDR2 SQIVND (reference sequence). The CDR3 has 17 residues. The CDR3 is CASSIDLSSGDSYEQYF. CDR3 DNA sequence: TGTGCCAGTAGTATAGATTTGTCTAGCGGCGACTCCTACGAGCAGTACTTC.

This chain links TRBV5-1 with TRBJ2-7; no reliable D call. This CDR3 has 13 amino acids. The germline V gene encodes CDR1 SGHRS and CDR2 YFSETQ. V lost 2 bases to trimming and J lost 5 bases, with 11 bases between them. Here the CDR3 reads CASSLQTGNEQYF. The CDR3 region has the DNA TGCGCCAGCAGCTTACAGACCGGAAACGAGCAGTACTTC.

This chain uses TRBV29-1 with TRBJ1-2; no clear D gene. Trimming took 5 bases from V and 8 from J, leaving 12 bases between them. The germline gives CDR1 SQVTM, CDR2 ANQGSEA. The CDR3 extends over 11 amino acids. The CDR3 coding sequence is TGCAGCGTTCCCGCCCTGGAGGGCTACACCTTC. This codes for CSVPALEGYTF.